This T cell receptor beta chain was documented in a study of blood T cells in healthy people across ages (dated by TCRdb to the mid-2010s). In the study overall: Template switching captured roughly one uniquely barcoded TCR beta cDNA molecule per two T cells in model experiments. The study measured age-related changes in TCR beta repertoire diversity using deep sequencing normalized with unique cDNA molecular identifiers. Donors were grouped into four age groups: young (average roughly 15 years), middle-aged (39), aged (over 55) and long-lived (just over 80). Using the same blood draw, the study looked at two additional independent replicas of 1 million unique cDNA reads for two donors, one aged 18 to 30 and the other aged 80 or older.

Note on this clonotype: Its antigen target is currently unknown. Per-base qualities were not stored, and no clone one base away is much larger.

Results and caveats for the whole study, not just this receptor: The long-lived group showed more naive CD4+ T cells, fewer expanded clones and increased TCR diversity than the aged group, suggesting age selection. As age increased, observed TCR beta diversity per million T cells dropped in a roughly linear way, and a significant reduction was already evident by age 40. Total diversity estimates from one million sequenced T cells were considered lower bounds and underestimates. Conclusive comparison of naive and antigen-experienced compartments was prevented by the profiling of bulk unsorted PBMCs. Because the CMV infection status of the donors was unknown, age-related changes in expanded clonotypes may potentially have been confounded. A strong correlation was found between observed TCR beta diversity and the percentage of naive T cells measured by flow cytometry.

CDR1 and CDR2, per the germline V gene, are MRHNA and SNTAGT. The germline ends are 9 bases apart after V is trimmed by 8 bases and J by 8 bases. The CDR3 goes from the cysteine to the phenylalanine over 11 residues. The sequence is cut down to CDR3 DNA, 33 bases in frame from base 1. Preparation of the library involved 5' RACE. TCRdb names Illumina HiSeq 2500 as the instrument used. A second PCR of about 7 to 12 cycles was run with a J-beta primer mix and a sample-barcoded 5' primer. A unique molecular identifier was introduced onto each TCR beta cDNA molecule by a template-switch 5' adaptor carrying 12 random nucleotides. Each sample yielded at least 2.5 million CDR3-containing paired-end reads. All of the RNA was converted into first-strand cDNA using the Mint cDNA synthesis kit, with a TRBC-specific oligonucleotide serving as the primer. After uracil-DNA glycosylase treatment, a first 18-cycle PCR used universal primers M1SS and BC2_uni_R on all cDNA. In the authors' own workflow: Each sample was normalized by randomly selecting 1 million high-quality reads, each carrying a distinct molecular identifier. Instead of being binned into consensus sequences, reads that shared molecular identifiers were thrown out. MiTCR, set to a Q25 quality threshold and the strictest error-elimination algorithm, was used for CDR3 identification, clonotype clustering and error correction. A nonparametric unseen species model with Euler transformation was used to estimate a lower bound on total TCR beta diversity. TCRdb redid the processing of the public reads, applying fastp at Q25 and MiXCR, and retained in-frame beta chains. When rows share a CDR3 protein, they turn into one entry using the most common DNA and genes. Clone size and V and J calls follow TCRdb, not the original study. This sample is represented by 500,000 to 650,000 distinct CDR3 sequences; about a quarter of them were singletons. The ten largest clones add up to 3% to 4% of the sample.

Systemically healthy Caucasian individuals from Russia, 39 in total and aged about 6 to 95 years, were included as donors. Each donor gave about 9.7 milliliters of peripheral blood, drawn into EDTA-treated Vacutainer tubes. Ficoll-Paque density-gradient centrifugation was used to isolate PBMCs, with at least 7 million obtained per sample. Trizol reagent was used to extract total RNA from the PBMCs, yielding at least 5.5 micrograms per sample. The percentages of naive CD45RAhigh/CD27high T cells were determined by flow cytometry on a PBMC aliquot from every donor. These data are also associated with another study on T cells of mothers and their children. As described in the second report: Nine systemically healthy Caucasian individuals served as donors, namely three mothers together with their six children. cDNA synthesis used all of the extracted RNA, with approximately 1.4 ug of RNA in each 15 ul reaction. In the second PCR, the M1S primer added sample barcodes and 2-4 random nucleotides. Over 10 million TCR beta CDR3 reads came from each mother, compared with millions of reads from each child. Thymic selection shapes the output of TCR recombination in a similar way in related and unrelated pairs, and inherited differences have a minor effect. Normalized repertoire overlap in related mother-child pairs was always slightly higher than in unrelated mother-child pairs, but the difference was never significant. No persistent microchimeric T cell clones were detected, at a sensitivity of 80 to 100 clones per million clonotypes. Deep NGS was used in the study to compare the TCR beta repertoires of mothers and children and to look for features that separate related mother-child pairs from unrelated individuals. Mothers averaged about 37 +/- 4 years of age and children averaged around 10 +/- 4 years. After adapters were ligated using NEBNext reagents, the libraries underwent 100+100 nt paired-end sequencing on an Illumina HiSeq 2000. To prevent cross-contamination, the mother and child libraries were prepared a month apart and were sequenced in separate runs. Each donor had between roughly 450,000 and 2,100,000 distinct TCR beta clonotypes identified. Naive TCR beta clonotypes were estimated from low-frequency clonotypes matched to each donor's FACS-determined naive share, without sorting.

The receptor chain draws on TRBV6-4 and TRBJ1-4, with the identity of the D gene unclear. Specimen: blood. This receptor was taken from a boy aged 2-15 years in good health. The DNA is TGTGCCAGCCATATAGGGGAAAAACTGTTTTTT. This is translated as CASHIGEKLFF.